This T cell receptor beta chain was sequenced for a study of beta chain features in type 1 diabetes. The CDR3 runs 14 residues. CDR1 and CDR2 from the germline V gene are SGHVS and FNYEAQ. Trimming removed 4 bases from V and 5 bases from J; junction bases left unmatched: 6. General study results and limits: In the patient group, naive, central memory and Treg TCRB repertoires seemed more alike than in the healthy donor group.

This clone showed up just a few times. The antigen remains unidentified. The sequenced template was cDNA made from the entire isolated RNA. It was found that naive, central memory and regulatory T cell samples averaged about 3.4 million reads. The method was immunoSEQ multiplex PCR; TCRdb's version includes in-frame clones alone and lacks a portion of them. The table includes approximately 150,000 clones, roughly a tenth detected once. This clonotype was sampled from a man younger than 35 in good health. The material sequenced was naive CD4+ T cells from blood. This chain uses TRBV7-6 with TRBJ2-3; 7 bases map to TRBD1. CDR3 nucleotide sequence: TGTGCCAGCAGCTGGGGACAGACGAAAGATACGCAGTATTTT. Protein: CASSWGQTKDTQYF.